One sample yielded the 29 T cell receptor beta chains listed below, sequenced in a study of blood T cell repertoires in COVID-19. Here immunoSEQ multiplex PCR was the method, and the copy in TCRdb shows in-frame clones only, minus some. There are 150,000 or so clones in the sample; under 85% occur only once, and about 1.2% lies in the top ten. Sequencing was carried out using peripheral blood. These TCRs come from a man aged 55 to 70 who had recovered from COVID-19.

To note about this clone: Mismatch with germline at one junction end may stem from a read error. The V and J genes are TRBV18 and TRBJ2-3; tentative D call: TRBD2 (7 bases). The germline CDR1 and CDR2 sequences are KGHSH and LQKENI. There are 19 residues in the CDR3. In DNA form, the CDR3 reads TGTGCCAGCTCACCAAGGACCCTGACTGGAGGCGCTGGTTGGGGGGGGCCTCATTTT. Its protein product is CASSPRTLTGGAGWGGPHF.

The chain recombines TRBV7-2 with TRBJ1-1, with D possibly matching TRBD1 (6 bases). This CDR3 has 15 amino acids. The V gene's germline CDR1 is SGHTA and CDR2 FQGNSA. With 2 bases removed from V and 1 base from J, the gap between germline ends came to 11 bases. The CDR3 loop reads CASSLFSRGNTEAFF. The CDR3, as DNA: TGTGCCAGCAGCTTATTTAGCAGGGGGAACACTGAAGCTTTCTTT.

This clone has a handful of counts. The CDR3: CASSDSTGKGYTF. The DNA of the CDR3 is TGTGCCAGCAGTGACTCGACAGGGAAGGGCTACACCTTC. This chain links TRBV6-4 with TRBJ1-2, with 7 bases identical to TRBD1. Trimming took 0 bases from V and 8 from J; bases not matched to a gene: 3. CDR3 length equals 13 residues. Germline V CDR1 and CDR2: MRHNA, SNTAGT.

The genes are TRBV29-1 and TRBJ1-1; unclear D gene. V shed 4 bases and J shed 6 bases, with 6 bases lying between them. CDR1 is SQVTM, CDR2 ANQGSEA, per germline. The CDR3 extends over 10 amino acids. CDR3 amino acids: CSVGEPEAFF. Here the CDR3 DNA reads TGCAGCGTTGGTGAGCCTGAAGCTTTCTTT.

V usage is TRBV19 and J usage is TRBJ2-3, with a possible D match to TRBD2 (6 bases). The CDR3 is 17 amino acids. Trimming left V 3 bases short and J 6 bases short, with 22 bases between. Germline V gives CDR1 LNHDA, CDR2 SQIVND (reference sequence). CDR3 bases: TGTGCCAGTAGTATTGAGTCTGGGAGGCTACAACTTGATACGCAGTATTTT. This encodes CASSIESGRLQLDTQYF.

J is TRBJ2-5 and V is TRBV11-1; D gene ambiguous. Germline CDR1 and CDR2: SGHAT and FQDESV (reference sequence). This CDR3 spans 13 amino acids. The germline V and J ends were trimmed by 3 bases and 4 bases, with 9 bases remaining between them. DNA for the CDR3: TGTGCCAGCAGCTTGGGTCAGCGAGAGACCCAGTACTTC. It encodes CASSLGQRETQYF.

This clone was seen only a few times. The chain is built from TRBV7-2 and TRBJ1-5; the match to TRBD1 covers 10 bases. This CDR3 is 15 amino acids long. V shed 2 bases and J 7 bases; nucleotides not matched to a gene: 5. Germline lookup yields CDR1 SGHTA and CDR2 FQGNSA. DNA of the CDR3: TGTGCCAGCAGCTTATCGACAGGGGGCGGCCAGCCCCAGCATTTT. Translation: CASSLSTGGGQPQHF.

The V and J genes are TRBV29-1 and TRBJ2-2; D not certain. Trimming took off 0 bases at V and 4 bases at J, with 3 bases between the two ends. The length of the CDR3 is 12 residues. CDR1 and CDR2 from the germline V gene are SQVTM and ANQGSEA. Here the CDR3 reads CSVEESTGELFF. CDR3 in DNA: TGCAGCGTTGAAGAGAGCACCGGGGAGCTGTTTTTT.

CDR3 DNA: TGCGCCAGCAGCCCCAAGGCGGGGGAAGCTAATTCACCCCTCCACTTT. It is translated as CASSPKAGEANSPLHF. This rearrangement joins TRBV5-1 to TRBJ1-6; D might be TRBD1 (5 bases). In germline, CDR1 is SGHRS, CDR2 YFSETQ. This CDR3 is 16 amino acids long. V was trimmed by 4 bases and J by 6 bases, leaving 17 bases between them.

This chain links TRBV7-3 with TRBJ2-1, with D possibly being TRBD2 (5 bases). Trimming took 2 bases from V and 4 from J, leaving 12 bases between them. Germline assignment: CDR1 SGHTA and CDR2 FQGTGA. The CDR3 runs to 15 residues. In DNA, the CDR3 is TGTGCCAGCAGCTTAGGAGCGAGGGTGTACAATGAGCAGTTCTTC. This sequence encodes CASSLGARVYNEQFF.

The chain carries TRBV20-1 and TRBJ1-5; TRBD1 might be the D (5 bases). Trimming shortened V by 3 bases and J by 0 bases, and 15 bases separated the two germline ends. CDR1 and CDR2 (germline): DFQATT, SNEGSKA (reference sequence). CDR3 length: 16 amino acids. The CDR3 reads CSASSPDSYSNQPQHF. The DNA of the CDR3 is TGCAGTGCTAGTTCCCCCGACAGTTATAGCAATCAGCCCCAGCATTTT.

This chain's CDR3 is CASSAQLGTGKSYEQYF. CDR3 sequence (DNA): TGTGCCAGCAGCGCCCAACTAGGGACAGGGAAATCCTACGAGCAGTACTTC. The genes are TRBV9 and TRBJ2-7; TRBD1 matches at 9 bases. This CDR3 contains 17 residues. Trimming cost V 3 bases and J 1 base; bases outside gene matches: 11. Germline V gene lookup returns CDR1 SGDLS and CDR2 YYNGEE.

CDR3 amino acids: CASSIDLGNTGELFF. For the CDR3, the DNA is TGTGCCAGTAGTATAGATCTAGGGAACACCGGGGAGCTGTTTTTT. The V gene is TRBV19, the J gene TRBJ2-2; no clear D. This CDR3 region has 15 residues. The V gene's germline CDR1 is LNHDA and CDR2 SQIVND (reference sequence). The V gene lost 0 bases and the J gene lost 1 base, with 6 bases spanning the gap.

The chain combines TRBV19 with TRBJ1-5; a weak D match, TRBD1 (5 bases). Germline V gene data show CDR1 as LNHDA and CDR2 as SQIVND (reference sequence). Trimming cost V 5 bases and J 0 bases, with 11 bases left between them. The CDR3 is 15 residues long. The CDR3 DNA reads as TGTGCCAGTAGTCGCGGCAGGGATAGCAATCAGCCCCAGCATTTT. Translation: CASSRGRDSNQPQHF.

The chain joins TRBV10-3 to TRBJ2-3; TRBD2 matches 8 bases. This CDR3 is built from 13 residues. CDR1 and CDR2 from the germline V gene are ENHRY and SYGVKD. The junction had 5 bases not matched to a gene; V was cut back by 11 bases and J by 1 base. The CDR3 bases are TGTGCCGTCTTTAGCGGGGGCACAGATACGCAGTATTTT. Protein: CAVFSGGTDTQYF.

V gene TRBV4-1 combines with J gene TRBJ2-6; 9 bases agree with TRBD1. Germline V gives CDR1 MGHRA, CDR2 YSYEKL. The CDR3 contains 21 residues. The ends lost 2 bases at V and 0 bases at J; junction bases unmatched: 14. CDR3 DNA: TGCGCCAGCAGCCAACTCCCGGGACAGGGCTTTTCAAGCTCTGGGGCCAACGTCCTGACTTTC. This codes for CASSQLPGQGFSSSGANVLTF.

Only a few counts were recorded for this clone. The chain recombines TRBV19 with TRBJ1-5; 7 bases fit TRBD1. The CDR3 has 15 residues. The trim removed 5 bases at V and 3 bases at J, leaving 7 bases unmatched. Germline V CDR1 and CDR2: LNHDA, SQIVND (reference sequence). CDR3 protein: CASSGTGAYNQPQHF. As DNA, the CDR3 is TGTGCCAGTAGTGGAACAGGGGCATACAATCAGCCCCAGCATTTT.

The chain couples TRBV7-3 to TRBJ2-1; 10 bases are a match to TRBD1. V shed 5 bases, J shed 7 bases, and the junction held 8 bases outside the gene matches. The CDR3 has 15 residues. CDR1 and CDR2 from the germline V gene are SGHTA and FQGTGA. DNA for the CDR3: TGTGCCAGCAGCCAATCCGGGACAGGGGCTAATGAGCAGTTCTTC. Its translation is CASSQSGTGANEQFF.

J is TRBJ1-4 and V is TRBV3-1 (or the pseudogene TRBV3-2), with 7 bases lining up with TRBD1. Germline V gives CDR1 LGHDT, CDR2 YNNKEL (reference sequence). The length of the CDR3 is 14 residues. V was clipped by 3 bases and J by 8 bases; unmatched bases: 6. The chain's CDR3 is CASSQDDRVEKLFF. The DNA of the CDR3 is TGTGCCAGCAGCCAGGACGACAGGGTGGAAAAACTGTTTTTT.

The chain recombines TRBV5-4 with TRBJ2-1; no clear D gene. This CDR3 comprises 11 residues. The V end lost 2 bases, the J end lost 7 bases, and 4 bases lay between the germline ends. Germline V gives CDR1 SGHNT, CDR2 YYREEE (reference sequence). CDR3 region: CASSFINEQFF. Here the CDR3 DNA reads TGTGCCAGCAGCTTTATAAATGAGCAGTTCTTC.

The CDR3 here is CASSPLGTGGQPQHF. CDR3 DNA sequence: TGTGCCAGCAGTCCACTGGGGACAGGGGGCCAGCCCCAGCATTTT. The rearrangement uses TRBV6-5 and TRBJ1-5, with 12 bases matching TRBD1. Germline-derived CDR1 and CDR2 are MNHEY and SVGAGI. V was pared by 5 bases and J by 7 bases, with 6 bases of the junction left unmatched. The CDR3 contains 15 residues.

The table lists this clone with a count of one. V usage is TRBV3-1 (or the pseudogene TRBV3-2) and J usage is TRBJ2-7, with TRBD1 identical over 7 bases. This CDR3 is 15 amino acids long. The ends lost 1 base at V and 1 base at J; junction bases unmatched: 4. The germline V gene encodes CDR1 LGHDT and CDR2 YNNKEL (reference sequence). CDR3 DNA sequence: TGTGCCAGCAGCCAAGTTTCAGGGGGATCCTACGAGCAGTACTTC. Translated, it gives CASSQVSGGSYEQYF.

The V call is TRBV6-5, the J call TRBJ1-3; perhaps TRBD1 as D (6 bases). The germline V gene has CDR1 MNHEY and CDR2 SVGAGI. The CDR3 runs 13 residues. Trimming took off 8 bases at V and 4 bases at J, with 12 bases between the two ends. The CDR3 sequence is CASSTGGGNTIYF. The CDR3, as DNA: TGTGCCAGCTCGACAGGCGGAGGAAACACCATATATTTT.

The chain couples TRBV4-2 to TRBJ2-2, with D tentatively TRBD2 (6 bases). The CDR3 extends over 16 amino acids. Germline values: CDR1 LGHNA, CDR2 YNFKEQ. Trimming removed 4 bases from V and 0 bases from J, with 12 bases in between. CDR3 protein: CASSRLAGTNTGELFF. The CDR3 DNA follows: TGTGCCAGCAGCCGCTTGGCGGGGACGAACACCGGGGAGCTGTTTTTT.

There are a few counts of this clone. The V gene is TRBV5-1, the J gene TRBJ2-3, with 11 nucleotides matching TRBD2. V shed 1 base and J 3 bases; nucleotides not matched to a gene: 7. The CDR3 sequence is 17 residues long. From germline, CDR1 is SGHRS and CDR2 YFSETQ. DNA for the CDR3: TGCGCCAGCAGCTTGATGACTAGCGGGGTTCATACAGATACGCAGTATTTT. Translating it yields CASSLMTSGVHTDTQYF.

Written as DNA, the CDR3 is TGTGCCACCAGCTCCGGGGGGGCGGAGGTGGATAACTATGGCTACACCTTC. Its translation is CATSSGGAEVDNYGYTF. The rearrangement uses TRBV15 and TRBJ1-2; TRBD1 might be the D (6 bases). The CDR3 has 17 amino acids. The germline gives CDR1 LNHNV, CDR2 YYDKDF (reference sequence). Trimming left V 5 bases short and J 1 base short, with 20 bases between.

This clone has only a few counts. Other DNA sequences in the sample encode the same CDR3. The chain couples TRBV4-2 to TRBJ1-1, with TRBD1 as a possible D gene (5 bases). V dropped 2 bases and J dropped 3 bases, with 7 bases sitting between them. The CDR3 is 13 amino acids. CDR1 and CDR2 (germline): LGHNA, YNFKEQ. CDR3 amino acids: CASSQSGDTEAFF. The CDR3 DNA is TGTGCCAGCAGCCAATCGGGGGACACTGAAGCTTTCTTT.

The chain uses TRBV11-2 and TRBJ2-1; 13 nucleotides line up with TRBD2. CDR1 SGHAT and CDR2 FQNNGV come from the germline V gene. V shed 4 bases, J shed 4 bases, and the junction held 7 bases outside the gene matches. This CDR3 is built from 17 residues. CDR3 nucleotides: TGTGCCAGCAGCTCCCGGGAGACTAGCGGGGGGTACAATGAGCAGTTCTTC. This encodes CASSSRETSGGYNEQFF.

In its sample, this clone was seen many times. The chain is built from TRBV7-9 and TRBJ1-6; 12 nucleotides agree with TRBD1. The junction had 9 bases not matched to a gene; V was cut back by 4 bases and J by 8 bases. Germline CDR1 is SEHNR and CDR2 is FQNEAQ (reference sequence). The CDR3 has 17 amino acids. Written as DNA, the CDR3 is TGTGCCAGCAGCTCGTCTGGGACAGGGGGCCTTTATTCACCCCTCCACTTT. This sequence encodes CASSSSGTGGLYSPLHF.